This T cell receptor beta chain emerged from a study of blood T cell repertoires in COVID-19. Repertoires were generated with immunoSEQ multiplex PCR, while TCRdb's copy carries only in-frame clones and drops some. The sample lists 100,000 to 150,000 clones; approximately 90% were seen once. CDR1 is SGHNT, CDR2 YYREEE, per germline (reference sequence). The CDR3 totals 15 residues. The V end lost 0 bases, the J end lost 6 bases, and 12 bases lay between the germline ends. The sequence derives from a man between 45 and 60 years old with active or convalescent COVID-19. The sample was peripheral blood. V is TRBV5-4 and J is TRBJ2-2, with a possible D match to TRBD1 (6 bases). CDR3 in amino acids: CASSLAQGLPGELFF. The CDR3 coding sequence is TGTGCCAGCAGCTTGGCCCAGGGGCTCCCCGGGGAGCTGTTTTTT. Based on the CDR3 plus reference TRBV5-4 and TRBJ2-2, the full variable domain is ETGVTQSPTHLIKTRGQQVTLRCSSQSGHNTVSWYQQALGQGPQFIFQYYREEENGRGNFPPRFSGLQFPNYSSELNVNALELDDSALYLCASSLAQGLPGELFFGEGSRLTVL.